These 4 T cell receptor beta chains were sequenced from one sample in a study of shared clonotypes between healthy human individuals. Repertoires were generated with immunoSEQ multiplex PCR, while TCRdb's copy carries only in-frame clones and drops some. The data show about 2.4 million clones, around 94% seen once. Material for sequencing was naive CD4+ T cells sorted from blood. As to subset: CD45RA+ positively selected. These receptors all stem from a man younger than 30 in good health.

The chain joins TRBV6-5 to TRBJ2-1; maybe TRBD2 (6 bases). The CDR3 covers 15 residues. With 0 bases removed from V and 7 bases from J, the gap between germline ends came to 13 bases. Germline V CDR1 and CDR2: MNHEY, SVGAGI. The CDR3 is CASSYSNHGGNEQFF. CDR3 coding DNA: TGTGCCAGCAGTTACTCGAATCATGGGGGGAATGAGCAGTTCTTC.

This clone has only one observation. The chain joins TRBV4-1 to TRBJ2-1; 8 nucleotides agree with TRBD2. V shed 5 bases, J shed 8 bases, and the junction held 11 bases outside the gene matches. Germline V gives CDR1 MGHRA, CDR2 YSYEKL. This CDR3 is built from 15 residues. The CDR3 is CASSEAGLVIDEQFF. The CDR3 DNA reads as TGCGCCAGCAGCGAAGCGGGACTAGTAATCGATGAGCAGTTCTTC.

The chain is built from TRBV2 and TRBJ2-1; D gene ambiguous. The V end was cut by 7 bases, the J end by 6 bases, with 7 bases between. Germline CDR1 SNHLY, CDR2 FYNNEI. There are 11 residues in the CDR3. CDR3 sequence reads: CASIDGNEQFF. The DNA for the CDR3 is TGTGCCAGCATCGACGGCAATGAGCAGTTCTTC.

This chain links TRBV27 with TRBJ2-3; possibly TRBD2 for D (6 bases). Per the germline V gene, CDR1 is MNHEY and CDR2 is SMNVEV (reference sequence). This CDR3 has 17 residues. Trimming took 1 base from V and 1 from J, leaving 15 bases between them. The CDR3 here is CASSLYAGLSGTDTQYF. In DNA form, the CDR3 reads TGTGCCAGCAGTTTATATGCGGGACTCAGCGGCACAGATACGCAGTATTTT.